This T cell receptor (beta chain) is drawn from a study of Ad26.COV2.S vaccination and SARS-CoV-2 variants. General study results and limits: TCR breadth and depth estimates may have understated total T cell responses.

The treatment was: 19 received Ad26.COV2.S at low or high dose, single or two shots; several received placebo; per-sample allocation not given. Collection of samples fell on day 63 after the first vaccine or placebo injection. Trimming removed 0 bases from V and 5 bases from J, with 8 bases in between. The CDR3 contains 15 residues. Germline CDR1 is MNHEY and CDR2 is SVGAGI. Concerning this clone itself: The antigen remains undetermined.

The assay was immunoSEQ multiplex PCR, and TCRdb's table has in-frame clones only and misses some. The table records about 350,000 clones, approximately 86% of them present only once. Sequenced material: peripheral blood, taken in a trial of Ad26.COV2.S vaccine versus placebo. This TCR was recovered from a person between 18 and 59 years old who received the Ad26.COV2.S COVID-19 vaccine or a placebo. The chain has TRBV6-5 and TRBJ1-6; D is unclear. The CDR3 bases are TGTGCCAGCAGTTACTCGAGGAGGGATAATTCACCCCTCCACTTT. Its protein product is CASSYSRRDNSPLHF.